Below, 2 T cell receptor beta chains from the same sample are listed, as sequenced in a study of shared clonotypes between healthy human individuals. Only in-frame clones appear in the TCRdb table, and some are missing; sequencing was by immunoSEQ multiplex PCR. The sample comprises roughly 2,500,000 clones, 93% of which are singletons, and approximately 0.37% rests with the top ten. Sequencing was carried out using naive CD4+ T cells from PBMCs. Sample subset: CD45RA+ positively selected. The source is a man aged 18-30 years in good health. Some clones in this sample may be carry-over from other donors' samples.

V usage is TRBV7-9 and J usage is TRBJ2-1; a possible D gene is TRBD2 (5 bases). Between the trimmed V and J ends, which lost 8 bases and 8 bases, there was a span of 19 bases. Germline CDR1 is SEHNR and CDR2 is FQNEAQ (reference sequence). CDR3 size: 14 residues. The CDR3 nucleotides read TGTGCCAGCGCAAGAAGCCCGGGATTGGATGAGCAGTTCTTC. Translation gives CASARSPGLDEQFF.

The CDR3 DNA sequence: TGTGCCTGGAGTCCGGGACTAGGGGGCCAGTACTTC. Its protein product is CAWSPGLGGQYF. V gene TRBV30 combines with J gene TRBJ2-5; 8 positions agree with TRBD2. The CDR3 has 12 residues. Germline V CDR1 and CDR2: GTSNPN, SVGIG (reference sequence). J lost 10 bases, V lost 2 bases, and 6 bases had no gene match.